Below, one T cell receptor beta chain is given with its context. The germline gives CDR1 MNHEY, CDR2 SVGEGT. V lost 6 bases and J lost 2; bases outside the gene matches: 5. This CDR3 is built from 15 residues. The sample is drawn from a study of blood T cell repertoires in COVID-19. Profiling relied on immunoSEQ multiplex PCR, and the TCRdb table lists in-frame clones only, not all of them. The repertoire holds around 400,000 clones, with approximately 87% as singletons. Seattle cases were enrolled at active infection and followed longitudinally. The rearrangement links TRBV6-2 or TRBV6-3 to TRBJ1-5; 9 bases are a match to TRBD1. Sequences were obtained from peripheral blood. This clonotype originated in a woman aged 55-69 years with COVID-19, enrolled during active disease. CDR3 protein: CASSPRTGGNQPQHF. The CDR3 DNA reads TGTGCCAGCAGCCCCAGGACAGGGGGCAATCAGCCCCAGCATTTT.